The entry below gives a single T cell receptor beta chain sequence along with its context. It lacks a known antigen. No quality values exist for individual bases; no much larger clone is one base distant. The CDR3 starts with the cysteine, ends with the phenylalanine, and has 15 residues. The CDR3 DNA has 45 bases and is translated from base 1. Cut back by 2 bases and 8 bases, the V and J ends lie 15 bases apart. Per the germline V gene, MNHEY is the CDR1 and SVGAGI is the CDR2. TCRbeta CDR3 regions were amplified from genomic DNA using the immunoSEQ Assay, a bias-controlled multiplex PCR. Per the source publication's procedure: Nucleated cell counts per sample were estimated from amplification of reference gene primers within the assay. To quantify the absolute abundance of each unique TCRbeta CDR3 rearrangement, sequence reads were collapsed and filtered. Productive Simpson clonality was computed per sample as the square root of Simpson's diversity index over productive rearrangements. TCRdb's version of the immuneACCESS table is confined to in-frame rearrangements and falls short of the full clone set. An unresolved V gene accounts for under half of the shortfall where checked; the remainder is of unknown origin. Clone size and V and J calls were adopted from that table, with D and trimming inferred from the DNA. The sample records 310,000 or so clones, more than 75% of which are singletons. The ten largest clonotypes hold about 1.7% of the sample.

This entry comes from a study of blood T cell repertoires in COVID-19 (dated by TCRdb to 2018 to 2020). Notes on the research overall: The collaborator samples originated in the United States, Italy and Spain and spanned the acute and convalescent phases of COVID-19. The samples were drawn from two sources: the first 160 participants of the ongoing ImmuneRACE study, and over 1,000 subjects contributed by 6 global collaborators. The material from the prospective study consisted of cDNA or gDNA derived from T cells, B-cell-depleted T cells, or PBMCs. Nearly every sample came with metadata listing a de-identified subject ID, COVID-19 status, age in years and sex. The repertoires were released in a freely available public database intended as a resource for research on the immune response to SARS-CoV-2. Where available, HLA class I and class II types were taken from metadata supplied by the sample provider and were not determined by assay-based typing. Subjects who had been exposed to COVID-19, were actively infected with it, or had recovered from it provided the deeply sampled blood TCRbeta repertoires that made up the dataset. The paper as a whole reports these results and caveats: Clinical and demographic metadata were provided uncurated, with the amount varying by source and participant.

Collaborating institutions collected whole blood in K2EDTA tubes following their own protocols. For TCRbeta analysis, collaborators shipped samples as frozen whole blood, isolated PBMCs, or DNA extracted from either of those sample types. The sequenced material came from peripheral blood. The source is a woman aged 45 to 65 with acute or convalescent COVID-19. The receptor chain draws on TRBV6-5 and TRBJ2-2; perhaps TRBD2 is the D gene, with 5 bases matching. The nucleotide sequence is given as TGTGCCAGCAGTTACGCGGACTTCAGGAGGGGGGAGCTGTTTTTT. It specifies CASSYADFRRGELFF.